Below are 29 T cell receptor beta chains sequenced from a single sample in a study of breast tumors, draining lymph nodes, adjacent tissues. The lymph nodes were axillary draining lymph nodes from breast cancer patients. TCRdb re-analysed the multiplex PCR reads in MiXCR, keeping a single row per CDR3 protein. This table holds roughly 100,000 distinct CDR3 sequences, more than 30% found once. The specimen sequenced was axillary lymph node tissue. These TCRs come from a female donor with breast cancer. Some clones in this sample may be carry-over from other donors' samples.

V is TRBV6-6 and J is TRBJ1-4; no reliable D call. The germline V gene encodes CDR1 MNHNY and CDR2 SVGAGI (reference sequence). The CDR3 spans 17 residues. Between the trimmed V and J ends, which lost 6 bases and 6 bases, there was a span of 23 bases. The CDR3 sequence is CASSYALPQGLDEKLFF. As DNA, the CDR3 is TGTGCCAGCAGCTACGCCCTCCCCCAAGGGCTGGATGAAAAACTGTTTTTT.

CDR3 amino acids: CASRIGTGGMMTGELFF. The CDR3 DNA is TGTGCCAGCAGGATCGGGACAGGGGGCATGATGACCGGGGAGCTGTTTTTT. V is TRBV3-1 and J is TRBJ2-2; the match to TRBD1 covers 12 bases. CDR3 length: 17 amino acids. Germline loops: CDR1 LGHDT, CDR2 YNNKEL (reference sequence). V was clipped by 6 bases and J by 5 bases; unmatched bases: 10.

This clonotype was recorded at least ten times. The chain is built from TRBV6-5 and TRBJ2-5; unclear D gene. Germline assignment: CDR1 MNHEY and CDR2 SVGAGI. CDR3 length equals 13 residues. Trimming shortened V by 2 bases and J by 5 bases, and 9 bases separated the two germline ends. The CDR3 here is CASSYGFWETQYF. The CDR3 region has the DNA TGTGCCAGCAGTTACGGGTTTTGGGAGACCCAGTACTTC.

This clonotype is judged medium-sized. This chain joins TRBV24-1 and TRBJ2-3, with 11 bases fitting TRBD2. From germline, CDR1 is KGHDR and CDR2 SFDVKD. The V and J ends lost 5 bases and 5 bases, in that order; junction bases with no gene match: 8. The CDR3 consists of 16 residues. In DNA, the CDR3 is TGTGCCACCAGTGCGGATGGGCTAGCGGGGGGAGATACGCAGTATTTT. It encodes CATSADGLAGGDTQYF.

This clonotype was seen at least ten times. The J gene is TRBJ1-2, the V gene TRBV6-5, with 9 nucleotides matching TRBD1. The CDR3 is 15 residues long. Germline V lookup: CDR1 MNHEY, CDR2 SVGAGI. With V trimmed by 5 bases and J by 8 bases, 12 bases remained unmatched. CDR3 bases: TGTGCCAGCAGTCACGATCTGGACAGGGGCCACGGCTACACCTTC. It encodes CASSHDLDRGHGYTF.

The chain recombines TRBV7-3 with TRBJ1-2; 7 nucleotides agree with TRBD1. The CDR3 length is 13 residues. Per the germline V gene, CDR1 is SGHTA and CDR2 is FQGTGA. V shed 5 bases, J shed 8 bases, and the junction held 8 bases outside the gene matches. CDR3 coding DNA: TGTGCCAGCAGCGCTGTTACAGGGGTCGGCTACACCTTC. Translated, it gives CASSAVTGVGYTF.

As regards this clonotype: One end of the junction is discordant with germline, which a read error may explain. The gene calls are TRBV7-2 and TRBJ2-2; TRBD1 is a possible D gene (6 bases). Germline V gene data show CDR1 as SGHTA and CDR2 as FQGNSA. The CDR3 is 18 residues long. CDR3 coding DNA: TGTGCCAGCAGCCAAGGGGGAGTGGGGGCCCTGAACACCAGGGAGCTGTTTTTT. It specifies CASSQGGVGALNTRELFF.

In regard to this clonotype: A much larger clone differs from this one at a single base, so this may be a read error. The V and J genes are TRBV6-6 and TRBJ2-7; 9 bases align to TRBD1. This CDR3 is 16 amino acids long. Germline CDR1 is MNHNY and CDR2 is SVGAGI (reference sequence). The CDR3 nucleotides read TGTGCCAGCGGTTACCGGGCGGGACAGGGAGGTCACGAGCAGTACTTC. It encodes CASGYRAGQGGHEQYF.

This clonotype was picked up many times. Given a much more abundant clone one base away, this may be a read error. The chain links TRBV20-1 to TRBJ2-1; 10 bases fit TRBD1. This CDR3 has 14 residues. Germline V gene lookup returns CDR1 DFQATT and CDR2 SNEGSKA (reference sequence). In nucleotides, the CDR3 is TGCAGTGCTTTATCGGACAGGGGGTACACTGAGCAGTTCTTC. It codes for CSALSDRGYTEQFF.

The chain has TRBV20-1 and TRBJ2-3; D unresolved. The germline V and J ends were trimmed by 5 bases and 0 bases, with 18 bases remaining between them. Germline-derived CDR1 and CDR2 are DFQATT and SNEGSKA (reference sequence). This CDR3 is 16 amino acids long. CDR3 nucleotide sequence: TGCAGTGCTGGGATGGACGCCTCCTATAGCACAGATACGCAGTATTTT. Translation: CSAGMDASYSTDTQYF.

This clonotype was found once. J is TRBJ1-3 and V is TRBV21-1; the D call of TRBD1 is as the table states it, not checked on the DNA. TRBV21-1 is labeled a pseudogene. The CDR3 is 17 residues long. As DNA, the CDR3 is TGTGCCAGCAGCAGCCAGCTCACCGGACAGGATCGAAACACCATATATTTT. This codes for CASSSQLTGQDRNTIYF.

J is TRBJ1-2 and V is TRBV25-1; D gene uncertain. From germline, CDR1 is MGHDK and CDR2 SYGVNS. Trimming removed 2 bases at V and 5 bases at J, with 15 bases between. CDR3 length: 15 residues. The CDR3 loop reads CASSEAHDIPYGYTF. CDR3 nucleotides: TGTGCCAGCAGTGAAGCCCACGATATACCATATGGCTACACCTTC.

The V call is TRBV4-1, the J call TRBJ2-7; 7 nucleotides align to TRBD1. This CDR3 contains 17 residues. Germline values: CDR1 MGHRA, CDR2 YSYEKL. V gave up 1 base and J gave up 2 bases; unmatched junction bases: 11. The CDR3 region is CASSQGMRGRDPYEQYF. In DNA form, the CDR3 reads TGCGCCAGCAGCCAAGGCATGAGGGGGCGCGATCCCTACGAGCAGTACTTC.

The chain uses TRBV20-1 and TRBJ2-7; 11 bases fit TRBD2. CDR3 length equals 14 residues. From germline, CDR1 is DFQATT and CDR2 SNEGSKA (reference sequence). The trim removed 5 bases at V and 2 bases at J, leaving 5 bases unmatched. CDR3 nucleotides: TGCAGTGCTCCGAGACTAGCGGGGACCTACGAGCAGTACTTC. It is translated as CSAPRLAGTYEQYF.

This clonotype has at least ten counts. The rearrangement uses TRBV6-5 and TRBJ2-4; 9 bases line up with TRBD2. CDR3 size: 12 residues. CDR1 MNHEY and CDR2 SVGAGI come from the germline V gene. Losses at the gene ends were 8 bases for V and 7 bases for J; bases not matched to a gene: 3. The CDR3 loop reads CASGLASNIQYF. CDR3 sequence (DNA): TGTGCCAGCGGACTAGCGAGCAACATTCAGTACTTC.

This clonotype was found many times. The chain uses TRBV10-3 and TRBJ2-2; D gene uncertain. Germline V gene data show CDR1 as ENHRY and CDR2 as SYGVKD. The CDR3 contains 15 residues. Trimming shortened V by 4 bases and J by 0 bases, and 9 bases separated the two germline ends. This CDR3 reads CAISVPATNTGELFF. Here the CDR3 DNA reads TGTGCCATCAGTGTGCCTGCCACGAACACCGGGGAGCTGTTTTTT.

This clonotype was recorded at least ten times. Just one base apart from a much larger clone, this may be a read error. The chain links TRBV7-8 to TRBJ1-2; TRBD1 is a possible D gene (6 bases). Trimming took off 4 bases at V and 9 bases at J, with 12 bases between the two ends. Germline assignment: CDR1 SGHVS and CDR2 FQNEAQ. CDR3 size: 12 residues. CDR3 amino acids: CASSSRQDSYTF. The CDR3 DNA sequence: TGTGCCAGCAGCTCTAGACAGGATAGCTACACCTTC.

In its sample, this clonotype was seen many times. The chain employs TRBV20-1 and TRBJ1-6; 9 positions match TRBD1. V was pared by 3 bases and J by 10 bases, with 13 bases of the junction left unmatched. The V gene's germline CDR1 is DFQATT and CDR2 SNEGSKA (reference sequence). This CDR3 comprises 16 residues. Here the CDR3 reads CSARYSLQGAGSPLHF. In DNA form, the CDR3 reads TGCAGTGCTAGGTACTCCCTACAGGGGGCTGGATCACCCCTCCACTTT.

This clonotype was counted at least ten times. This chain uses TRBV6-5 with TRBJ2-7, with 9 bases aligning to TRBD1. This CDR3 is built from 14 residues. Looked up from germline, CDR1 is MNHEY and CDR2 is SVGAGI. Trimming at V came to 6 bases and at J to 2 bases, leaving 5 bases not matched to a gene. CDR3 nucleotide sequence: TGTGCCAGCAGATCCGGGACAGGGACCTACGAGCAGTACTTC. It encodes CASRSGTGTYEQYF.

As concerns this clonotype: One end of the junction fails to match germline, which may point to a read error. V and J are TRBV6-5 and TRBJ1-1; unclear D gene. Germline CDR1 MNHEY, CDR2 SVGAGI. The CDR3 totals 14 residues. In DNA, the CDR3 is TGTGCCAGCAGTTACTCGCAAGGGAACGCTGAAGCTTTCTTT. This gives the protein CASSYSQGNAEAFF.

This clonotype was recorded many times. The CDR3 region has the DNA TGTGCCAGCAGCTTGGTGCAGGGTGTCGGTGAGCAGTACTTC. This codes for CASSLVQGVGEQYF. V gene TRBV5-6 combines with J gene TRBJ2-7; D perhaps matches TRBD1 (5 bases). Germline CDR1 is SGHDT and CDR2 is YYEEEE. V was cut by 0 bases and J by 7 bases, with 14 bases left in between. The CDR3 loop spans 14 amino acids.

The chain carries TRBV6-2 or TRBV6-3 and TRBJ2-7; no definite D call. Trimming left V 5 bases short and J 4 bases short, with 18 bases between. The CDR3 is 15 residues long. CDR1 is MNHEY, CDR2 SVGEGT, per germline. CDR3 nucleotides: TGTGCCAGCAGTCACGGCCAGCTAGTCAGGTACGAGCAGTACTTC. Its protein is CASSHGQLVRYEQYF.

With respect to this clonotype: Given a much more abundant clone one base away, this may be a read error. The rearrangement joins TRBV5-6 to TRBJ2-1; 8 bases are a match to TRBD1. The germline V gene has CDR1 SGHDT and CDR2 YYEEEE. The CDR3 loop spans 12 amino acids. V trimming: 4 bases; J trimming: 12 bases; junction bases outside the gene matches: 6. The CDR3 sequence: CASSRDRPGQFF. The CDR3 coding sequence is TGTGCCAGCAGCCGGGACAGGCCTGGGCAGTTCTTC.

This clonotype was seen many times. V gene TRBV28 combines with J gene TRBJ2-7, with D possibly matching TRBD2 (6 bases). Germline V gives CDR1 MDHEN, CDR2 SYDVKM. V lost 4 bases and J lost 4, with 14 bases in between. CDR3 length: 14 amino acids. For the CDR3, the DNA is TGTGCCAGCAGTTCACCGGGAGTTGGGTACGAGCAGTACTTC. This gives the protein CASSSPGVGYEQYF.

The gene calls are TRBV12-5 and TRBJ2-3; 8 bases match TRBD2. Germline V CDR1 and CDR2: LGHNT, FRNRAP. V lost 6 bases to trimming and J lost 3 bases; unmatched junction nucleotides: 5. There are 14 residues in the CDR3. The CDR3 nucleotides read TGTGCTAGTGGGGCAGGCGGGAGGACAGATACGCAGTATTTT. Protein: CASGAGGRTDTQYF.

The chain carries TRBV12-3 or TRBV12-4 and TRBJ2-5; the D gene is possibly TRBD2 (5 bases). V shed 5 bases and J shed 4 bases, with 11 bases lying between them. The CDR3 extends over 13 amino acids. The CDR3 DNA sequence: TGTGCCAGCAGTCTCCCCGAGGGAGAGACCCAGTACTTC. This translates into CASSLPEGETQYF.

This clonotype was picked up many times. V and J are TRBV18 and TRBJ2-7; D remains unclear. This CDR3 contains 13 residues. Trimming removed 0 bases at V and 3 bases at J, with 6 bases between. Germline lookup yields CDR1 KGHSH and CDR2 LQKENI. The CDR3 is CASSPPAGYEQYF. Here the CDR3 DNA reads TGTGCCAGCTCACCACCGGCAGGCTACGAGCAGTACTTC. Variable domain in full (rest from reference TRBV18 and TRBJ2-7): NAGVMQNPRHLVRRRGQEARLRCSPMKGHSHVYWYRQLPEEGLKFMVYLQKENIIDESGMPKERFSAEFPKEGPSILRIQQVVRGDSAAYFCASSPPAGYEQYFGPGTRLTVT.

This chain links TRBV3-1 with TRBJ1-1; maybe TRBD1 (5 bases). Deletions cut 1 base from V and 1 base from J, with 7 bases between. This CDR3 is built from 14 residues. CDR1 is LGHDT and CDR2 is YNNKEL in the germline V gene (reference sequence). The CDR3: CASSQAGQNTEAFF. The CDR3 nucleotides read TGTGCCAGCAGCCAAGCCGGACAGAACACTGAAGCTTTCTTT.

This clonotype has at least ten counts. The genes are TRBV15 and TRBJ2-7, with 7 nucleotides matching TRBD1. Germline V CDR1 and CDR2: LNHNV, YYDKDF (reference sequence). Unmatched junction bases numbered 8, after V lost 8 bases and J lost 1 base. This CDR3 has 14 residues. CDR3 coding DNA: TGTGCCACCCCCCGGACAGGCTTTTCCTACGAGCAGTACTTC. Its protein is CATPRTGFSYEQYF. Complete variable domain (other parts from reference TRBV15 and TRBJ2-7): DAMVIQNPRYQVTQFGKPVTLSCSQTLNHNVMYWYQQKSSQAPKLLFHYYDKDFNNEADTPDNFQSRRPNTSFCFLDIRSPGLGDTAMYLCATPRTGFSYEQYFGPGTRLTVT.